The 23 T cell receptor beta chains reported below all come from one sample, sequenced in a study of T cell responses to AZD1222 COVID-19 vaccine. Clones were sequenced by immunoSEQ multiplex PCR, and TCRdb holds only the in-frame ones, with some missing. This sample carries 55,000 to 70,000 clones, about 90% of them seen once, and the ten largest clones take roughly 7.3%. The source material was peripheral blood, sampled on day 0 of AZD1222 vaccination. These receptor sequences come from an adult in good health.

The chain links TRBV9 to TRBJ1-3; D uncertain. CDR1 and CDR2 from the germline V gene are SGDLS and YYNGEE. The length of the CDR3 is 14 residues. Trimming removed 1 base from V and 0 bases from J, with 5 bases in between. The CDR3 DNA reads TGTGCCAGCAGCGTATTTCACTCTGGAAACACCATATATTTT. Protein sequence: CASSVFHSGNTIYF.

The chain employs TRBV6-1 and TRBJ1-3; 7 bases are a match to TRBD1. V dropped 3 bases and J dropped 0; count of bases not matched to a gene: 5. From germline, CDR1 is MNHNS and CDR2 SASEGT. This CDR3 spans 16 amino acids. The CDR3 reads CASSDRDRISGNTIYF. For the CDR3, the DNA is TGTGCCAGCAGTGATAGGGACAGAATCTCTGGAAACACCATATATTTT.

The gene calls are TRBV27 and TRBJ1-1; a weak D match, TRBD1 (6 bases). This CDR3 is built from 15 residues. V lost 6 bases to trimming and J lost 4 bases, with 18 bases between them. Looked up from germline, CDR1 is MNHEY and CDR2 is SMNVEV (reference sequence). DNA for the CDR3: TGTGCCAGCAGCCTTCGGGGGGGCGGGAGCACTGAAGCTTTCTTT. Encoded protein: CASSLRGGGSTEAFF.

This chain uses TRBV25-1 with TRBJ1-1; D uncertain. The CDR3 has 15 residues. Germline V gene data show CDR1 as MGHDK and CDR2 as SYGVNS. Between the trimmed V and J ends, which lost 5 bases and 0 bases, there was a span of 13 bases. Here the CDR3 DNA reads TGTGCCAGCAGTCCCCGGGTAGGGCTGAACACTGAAGCTTTCTTT. Amino acids: CASSPRVGLNTEAFF.

The chain uses TRBV15 and TRBJ1-2; D gene unclear. There are 17 residues in the CDR3. With 1 base removed from V and 1 base from J, the gap between germline ends came to 16 bases. Germline V lookup: CDR1 LNHNV, CDR2 YYDKDF (reference sequence). CDR3 in amino acids: CATSRGGTATINYGYTF. CDR3 DNA sequence: TGTGCCACCAGCAGAGGGGGTACGGCAACCATTAACTATGGCTACACCTTC.

The chain carries TRBV5-1 and TRBJ2-5, with D perhaps being TRBD1 or TRBD2 (5 bases each). V was pared by 4 bases and J by 5 bases, with 18 bases between. The CDR3 is 15 residues long. Looked up from germline, CDR1 is SGHRS and CDR2 is YFSETQ. The CDR3 DNA reads TGCGCCAGCAGCCCACCGGGGCCCGCCGGGGAGACCCAGTACTTC. Translating gives CASSPPGPAGETQYF.

The CDR3 DNA is TGTGCCAGCAGTTTTTCCGCGGGGGCGGGCCCATACAATGAGCAGTTCTTC. This encodes CASSFSAGAGPYNEQFF. V gene TRBV4-2 combines with J gene TRBJ2-1; tentatively, D is TRBD2 (7 bases). From germline, CDR1 is LGHNA and CDR2 YNFKEQ. The CDR3 has 17 residues. V gave up 6 bases and J gave up 4 bases, with 22 bases separating them.

The rearrangement joins TRBV6-1 to TRBJ2-7, with TRBD1 matching over 7 bases. The CDR3 is 15 amino acids. V dropped 3 bases and J dropped 4; count of bases not matched to a gene: 9. Germline V gene lookup returns CDR1 MNHNS and CDR2 SASEGT. Here the CDR3 reads CASSETVTGSYEQYF. Written as DNA, the CDR3 is TGTGCCAGCAGTGAGACTGTGACAGGGTCTTACGAGCAGTACTTC.

This chain uses TRBV11-2 with TRBJ1-2, with D hard to call. CDR1 and CDR2 (germline): SGHAT, FQNNGV. V lost 6 bases and J lost 6, with 23 bases in between. The CDR3 runs 16 residues. The CDR3 sequence is CASRSLKAVTFNGYTF. As DNA, the CDR3 is TGTGCCAGCAGGTCGCTGAAGGCAGTCACTTTTAATGGCTACACCTTC.

The CDR3 spells CASSPLASSTDTQYF. In DNA, the CDR3 is TGTGCCAGCAGCCCGCTCGCGTCTAGCACAGATACGCAGTATTTT. The chain employs TRBV7-3 and TRBJ2-3; D remains ambiguous. CDR3 length equals 15 residues. V lost 5 bases and J 0 bases, leaving 12 bases between the germline ends. In germline, CDR1 is SGHTA, CDR2 FQGTGA.

CDR3 region: CASSSSLGAYNEQFF. The CDR3 nucleotides are TGTGCCAGCAGCTCGAGCTTAGGTGCCTACAATGAGCAGTTCTTC. V gene TRBV7-3 combines with J gene TRBJ2-1; D remains unclear. Germline V gene data show CDR1 as SGHTA and CDR2 as FQGTGA. This CDR3 has 15 residues. Trimming took 4 bases from V and 2 from J, leaving 12 bases between them.

This clone was counted a single time. The J gene is TRBJ1-1, the V gene TRBV7-3; no clear D. The CDR3 covers 13 residues. V was pared by 3 bases and J by 1 base, with 6 bases between. CDR1 SGHTA and CDR2 FQGTGA come from the germline V gene. CDR3 coding DNA: TGTGCCAGCAGCTTCACAGCGAACACTGAAGCTTTCTTT. This codes for CASSFTANTEAFF.

V gene TRBV7-9 combines with J gene TRBJ2-7, with a weak D call TRBD2 (5 bases). Per the germline V gene, CDR1 is SEHNR and CDR2 is FQNEAQ (reference sequence). The CDR3 is 13 residues long. Trimming removed 6 bases from V and 4 bases from J, with 13 bases in between. DNA of the CDR3: TGTGCCAGCAGTTTGGGGAGTCAGTACGAGCAGTACTTC. Translating it yields CASSLGSQYEQYF.

The chain couples TRBV28 to TRBJ2-3, with 14 bases fitting TRBD2. Trimming at V came to 6 bases and at J to 3 bases, leaving 5 bases not matched to a gene. Germline CDR1 reads MDHEN; CDR2 reads SYDVKM. The CDR3 has 16 residues. The CDR3 DNA reads as TGTGCCAGCAGCTCCCGACTAGCGGGAGGGACAGATACGCAGTATTTT. Protein product: CASSSRLAGGTDTQYF.

The V call is TRBV10-1, the J call TRBJ2-2; no definite D call. V lost 7 bases to trimming and J lost 0 bases, with 15 bases between them. Germline CDR1 WNHNN, CDR2 SYGVQD (reference sequence). The CDR3 is 16 residues long. In DNA, the CDR3 is TGCGCCAGCACCCATCGGACGGCCCCGAACACCGGGGAGCTGTTTTTT. Translating it yields CASTHRTAPNTGELFF.

The rearrangement uses TRBV27 and TRBJ2-7, with D maybe TRBD1 (5 bases). Germline CDR1 is MNHEY and CDR2 is SMNVEV (reference sequence). V gave up 5 bases and J gave up 0 bases, with 17 bases separating them. This CDR3 spans 16 amino acids. CDR3 loop: CASSLAWTPSSYEQYF. CDR3 DNA sequence: TGTGCCAGCAGTCTCGCTTGGACACCGAGCTCCTACGAGCAGTACTTC.

The chain carries TRBV7-2 and TRBJ2-6, with a weak D call TRBD2 (5 bases). Germline CDR1 SGHTA, CDR2 FQGNSA. The CDR3 loop spans 14 amino acids. Trimming took off 5 bases at V and 0 bases at J, with 5 bases between the two ends. The CDR3 protein is CASSRDSGANVLTF. CDR3 nucleotide sequence: TGTGCCAGCAGCCGGGACTCTGGGGCCAACGTCCTGACTTTC.

The V gene is TRBV4-1, the J gene TRBJ1-4, with TRBD1 as a possible D gene (6 bases). V lost 4 bases to trimming and J lost 8 bases, with 20 bases between them. Germline V gene sequence: CDR1 MGHRA, CDR2 YSYEKL. This CDR3 is 16 amino acids long. The CDR3 nucleotides read TGCGCCAGCAGCCCCAAGGGAAGGGGGGGAGAAGAAAAACTGTTTTTT. This sequence encodes CASSPKGRGGEEKLFF.

This chain joins TRBV11-1 and TRBJ2-7; D is possibly TRBD1 (6 bases). The V end was cut by 7 bases, the J end by 2 bases, with 12 bases between. The germline gives CDR1 SGHAT, CDR2 FQDESV (reference sequence). The CDR3 is made up of 13 amino acids. The DNA of the CDR3 is TGTGCCAGCACCGGACAGAATACCTACGAGCAGTACTTC. Translation gives CASTGQNTYEQYF.

A remark on this clone: Other nucleotide sequences from this sample produce the same CDR3. Here the CDR3 DNA reads TGTGCCAGCAGCCAAGGGTACAGCTCCTACGAGCAGTACTTC. The encoded protein is CASSQGYSSYEQYF. The J gene is TRBJ2-7, the V gene TRBV3-1 (or the pseudogene TRBV3-2); unclear D gene. Trimming removed 1 base from V and 0 bases from J, with 7 bases in between. The germline gives CDR1 LGHDT, CDR2 YNNKEL (reference sequence). The length of the CDR3 is 14 residues.

The chain is built from TRBV19 and TRBJ1-3, with D unclear. This CDR3 has 16 residues. Germline V gene lookup returns CDR1 LNHDA and CDR2 SQIVND (reference sequence). Trimming pared 3 bases from V and 1 base from J, leaving 13 bases between. CDR3 DNA sequence: TGTGCCAGTAGTATCGGGCCTGTGGGGTCTGGAAACACCATATATTTT. Amino acids: CASSIGPVGSGNTIYF.

The chain recombines TRBV19 with TRBJ1-3, with 7 nucleotides matching TRBD1. The CDR3 is made up of 15 amino acids. The V gene end was trimmed by 5 bases and the J gene end by 6 bases; junction bases not matched to a gene: 10. Germline CDR1 LNHDA, CDR2 SQIVND (reference sequence). The CDR3 protein is CASSSPGQISNTIYF. In nucleotides, the CDR3 is TGTGCCAGTAGTTCCCCGGGACAGATATCAAACACCATATATTTT.

This clone was seen a single time. This chain links TRBV14 with TRBJ1-6; no clear D. Trimming took off 3 bases at V and 4 bases at J, with 4 bases between the two ends. The CDR3 sequence is 13 residues long. Per the germline V gene, CDR1 is SGHDN and CDR2 is FVKESK. In nucleotides, the CDR3 is TGTGCCAGCAGCCACTCATATAATTCACCCCTCCACTTT. Translating gives CASSHSYNSPLHF.